Given below is one T cell receptor (beta chain) in context. Its antigen is unknown. These data are taken from a study of T-cell reconstitution after alpha-beta-depleted transplantation in children. The V gene's germline CDR1 is SGHTA and CDR2 FQGTGA. V gave up 1 base and J gave up 0 bases, with 7 bases separating them. The CDR3 length is 15 residues. Study-wide results and limits: Some patients owed their high day-60 TCRbeta diversity to surviving recipient T cells and thymic progenitors. It was newly produced T cells that mostly accounted for T-cell counts and diversity one year after transplant. Expanded graft clones, several hundred of them, were reportedly the source of alpha-beta T cells about two months after transplant.

The TCRbeta library incorporated unique molecular identifiers. In TCRdb, the PCR reads were re-called with MiXCR into one record per CDR3 protein. The table shows 250,000 to 300,000 distinct CDR3 sequences, with about 9.5% occurring only once. Here the sequenced sample was PBMCs, taken before TCRalphabeta/CD19-depleted stem cell transplant. The V gene is TRBV7-3, the J gene TRBJ2-1, with D tentatively TRBD1 or TRBD2 (5 bases each). The sequence was collected from a boy under two years old with acute myeloid leukemia, due to receive a stem cell transplant. The CDR3 loop is CASSLIGGSYNEQFF. The CDR3, as DNA: TGTGCCAGCAGCTTAATTGGGGGCTCCTACAATGAGCAGTTCTTC.